The rows below give T cell receptor beta chains drawn from one sample of a study of blood T cell repertoires in COVID-19. Repertoires were generated with immunoSEQ multiplex PCR, while TCRdb's copy carries only in-frame clones and drops some. Of around 47,000 clones listed, approximately 83% are singletons. The sequenced sample consisted of peripheral blood. The receptors derive from a man aged 65 to 85 with active COVID-19. The CDR3 runs from the conserved cysteine through the conserved F or W. D genes are given only for firm matches. Size tells how often a clone was seen (once, few, many) or the class of an expanded clone, and some rows leave it out.

len,d_gene,v_gene,abundance,j_gene,CDR3nt,CDR3aa
16,NA,TRBV12-1,NA,TRBJ1-3,TGTGCCAGCAGCTACCTCAGGTTCAGCTCTGGAAACACCATATATTTT,CASSYLRFSSGNTIYF
13,NA,TRBV30,NA,TRBJ1-5,TGTGCCTGGAGTGGGCAGGGTGGGCAGCCCCAGCATTTT,CAWSGQGGQPQHF
16,TRBD1,TRBV2,NA,TRBJ2-5,TGTGCCAGCAGTGAACCCCGGGACAGGGGGCGTGAGACCCAGTACTTC,CASSEPRDRGRETQYF
15,NA,TRBV5-1,NA,TRBJ1-1,TGCGCCAGCAGCTCTCCGATGACGGGGAACACTGAAGCTTTCTTT,CASSSPMTGNTEAFF
12,NA,TRBV10-1,NA,TRBJ2-5,TGCGCCAGCAGAGGAGAAAAAGAGACCCAGTACTTC,CASRGEKETQYF
16,NA,TRBV4-1,NA,TRBJ1-4,TGCGCCAGCAGCCGCCGTGCGCAACAGGGAAGTGAAAAACTGTTTTTT,CASSRRAQQGSEKLFF
15,NA,TRBV4-1,few,TRBJ1-4,TGCGCCAGCAGCCAAGTTCCGGGAATGAATGAAAAACTGTTTTTT,CASSQVPGMNEKLFF
14,NA,TRBV2,NA,TRBJ2-2,TGTGCCAGCAACGAAGGGGGTAGCACCGGGGAGCTGTTTTTT,CASNEGGSTGELFF
14,TRBD1,TRBV7-9,NA,TRBJ1-1,TGTGCCAGCAGCCCGGGACAGGGGGCTCTGGAAGCTTTCTTT,CASSPGQGALEAFF
12,NA,TRBV30,NA,TRBJ2-4,TGTGCCTGGAGTGTCGGCGGAAACATTCAGTACTTC,CAWSVGGNIQYF
14,NA,TRBV27,NA,TRBJ1-5,TGTGCCAGCAGTTTGGGAGTCCCCAATCAGCCCCAGCATTTT,CASSLGVPNQPQHF
18,TRBD1,TRBV19,once,TRBJ1-1,TGTGCCAGTAGTATGCAGTGGGGACAGGCCTCCAAACGGCCTGAAGCTTTCTTT,CASSMQWGQASKRPEAFF
15,NA,TRBV7-3,NA,TRBJ2-4,TGTGCCAGCAGCTTAATAGGAGGGATTGGCGGCATTCAGTACTTC,CASSLIGGIGGIQYF
15,TRBD1,TRBV19,once,TRBJ1-5,TGTGCCAGTAGTACACAGGGGTCGGGCAATCAGCCCCAGCATTTT,CASSTQGSGNQPQHF
16,TRBD1,TRBV6-2/TRBV6-3,NA,TRBJ1-1,TGTGCCAGCAGTTACCCCACCCCAGGGGGCAACACTGAAGCTTTCTTT,CASSYPTPGGNTEAFF
14,NA,TRBV7-3,NA,TRBJ1-1,TGTGCCAGCAGCCACCGCGTCGGGGTCACTGAAGCTTTCTTT,CASSHRVGVTEAFF
15,TRBD1,TRBV6-1,NA,TRBJ1-6,TGTGCCAGCAGTGAAGCAAGAACAGGGGATTCACCCCTCCACTTT,CASSEARTGDSPLHF
11,NA,TRBV20-1,few,TRBJ2-3,TGCAGTGCTACCCTCACAGATACGCAGTATTTT,CSATLTDTQYF
12,NA,TRBV12-3/TRBV12-4,NA,TRBJ1-6,TGTGCCAGCACCTGGAGTAATTCACCCCTCCACTTT,CASTWSNSPLHF
15,TRBD1,TRBV3-1/TRBV3-2,NA,TRBJ1-2,TGTGCCAGCAGGGACAGGCTAGAGCCCAACTATGGCTACACCTTC,CASRDRLEPNYGYTF
15,NA,TRBV28,NA,TRBJ2-7,TGTGCCAGCAGCCATTACGGGGGGCTTAAGGACGAGCAGTACTTC,CASSHYGGLKDEQYF
15,TRBD1,TRBV18,NA,TRBJ2-4,TGTGCCAGCTCACCCGGGACAGGGGGCAAAAACATTCAGTACTTC,CASSPGTGGKNIQYF
11,NA,TRBV14,NA,TRBJ2-1,TGTGCCAGCAGCCAAGGAATAGTGCAGTTCTTC,CASSQGIVQFF
11,NA,TRBV14,NA,TRBJ2-7,TGTGCCAGCAGTGCCGGGGGAGAGCAGTACTTC,CASSAGGEQYF
12,NA,TRBV21-1,NA,TRBJ1-4,TGTGCCAGCGGAGCCCAGGGGGAAAAACTGTTTTTT,CASGAQGEKLFF
16,TRBD1,TRBV24-1,once,TRBJ1-1,TGTGCCACCAGTGATTCCAAGACAGGGCCAAACACTGAAGCTTTCTTT,CATSDSKTGPNTEAFF
16,NA,TRBV7-9,NA,TRBJ1-5,TGTGCCAGCAGCTTAGTTTGGGGGGATAGCAATCAGCCCCAGCATTTT,CASSLVWGDSNQPQHF
13,NA,TRBV18,NA,TRBJ1-2,TGTGCCAGCTCAGGAGACTCACCGACTGGCTACACCTTC,CASSGDSPTGYTF
13,NA,TRBV30,NA,TRBJ1-1,TGTGCCTGGAGTCCCCCAGGTTATGTTGGAGCTTTCTTT,CAWSPPGYVGAFF
15,NA,TRBV19,NA,TRBJ1-2,TGTGCCAGTAGTATAGGAGGCCTACAGGGATATGGCTACACCTTC,CASSIGGLQGYGYTF
15,TRBD2,TRBV2,NA,TRBJ2-7,TGTGCCAGCAGCCCCCGGGGGGGGGCCTCCTACGAGCAGTACTTC,CASSPRGGASYEQYF
14,TRBD1,TRBV19,NA,TRBJ1-5,TGTGCCAGTACGGACAGGCCTTTAGGACAGCCCCAGCATTTT,CASTDRPLGQPQHF
13,TRBD1,TRBV2,NA,TRBJ1-2,TGTGCCAGCAGCGGCGGGACAGGGGCTGGCTACACCTTC,CASSGGTGAGYTF
15,NA,TRBV27,NA,TRBJ2-7,TGTGCCAGCAGTTTAGGTGGGCAGGGTCTCTACGAGCAGTACTTC,CASSLGGQGLYEQYF
14,NA,TRBV6-2/TRBV6-3,NA,TRBJ1-3,TGTGCCAGCAGCAAAATAACGCCCGGGAACACCATATATTTT,CASSKITPGNTIYF
15,TRBD1,TRBV5-4,NA,TRBJ1-2,TGTGCCAGCAGCTCTGGGACAGCTTATAACTATGGCTACACCTTC,CASSSGTAYNYGYTF
15,TRBD2,TRBV5-5,NA,TRBJ2-1,TGTGCCAGCAGCTTGGCTAGCGGGGGAGACAATGAGCAGTTCTTC,CASSLASGGDNEQFF
15,NA,TRBV4-3,NA,TRBJ2-5,TGCGCCAGCAGCCAAGATATTGGACAGCGAGAGACCCAGTACTTC,CASSQDIGQRETQYF
15,TRBD1,TRBV15,NA,TRBJ2-2,TGTGCCACCGGATGGACAGGGTCGAACACCGGGGAGCTGTTTTTT,CATGWTGSNTGELFF
16,TRBD1,TRBV18,NA,TRBJ1-4,TGTGCCAGCTCACCGATCCCGGGACAGACTAATGAAAAACTGTTTTTT,CASSPIPGQTNEKLFF
15,NA,TRBV19,NA,TRBJ1-2,TGTGCCAGTAGCCCCTGGGGGGGTTTAGCCGGTGGCTACACCTTC,CASSPWGGLAGGYTF
15,NA,TRBV18,NA,TRBJ1-6,TGTGCCAGCTCACCACCGCATCTGCGGGAGTCACCCCTCCACTTT,CASSPPHLRESPLHF
15,TRBD1,TRBV5-1,NA,TRBJ1-4,TGCGCCAGCAGCACCGGACAGGGGACTAATGAAAAACTGTTTTTT,CASSTGQGTNEKLFF
14,TRBD2,TRBV29-1,NA,TRBJ2-7,TGCAGCGCAGGGGCGGGGGGGTCGACCTACGAGCAGTACTTC,CSAGAGGSTYEQYF
15,TRBD1,TRBV9,NA,TRBJ2-5,TGTGCCAGCAGCGTAGGGGCAGGGGGTGGAGAGACCCAGTACTTC,CASSVGAGGGETQYF
13,TRBD1,TRBV7-9,NA,TRBJ2-4,TGTGCCACCAACAGGGGCGGCAAAAACATTCAGTACTTC,CATNRGGKNIQYF
17,TRBD1,TRBV18,NA,TRBJ2-1,TGTGCCAGCTCACCACCGGCGGGGACAGGGGTATCAAATGAGCAGTTCTTC,CASSPPAGTGVSNEQFF
13,NA,TRBV5-1,medium-sized,TRBJ2-5,TGCGCCAGCAGGCGGGGACTCCAAGAGACCCAGTACTTC,CASRRGLQETQYF
19,NA,TRBV3-1/TRBV3-2,NA,TRBJ1-4,TGTGCCAGCAGCCAAGAGGGCTCGAATGTGGGTAGGGCGGGGGAAAAACTGTTTTTT,CASSQEGSNVGRAGEKLFF